The 30 T cell receptor beta chains presented below share a single source sample, sequenced in a study of sequential checkpoint blockade in melanoma. Treatment denoted: randomized to nivolumab then ipilimumab (arm A) or the reverse (arm B). Produced via immunoSEQ multiplex PCR; TCRdb's table is partial and in-frame only. The sample shows 1,800 or so clones, roughly 20% of them seen only once. The source material was tumor tissue (inferred from file names), sampled from a patient given nivolumab and ipilimumab in sequence. The receptors here all came from a human donor with melanoma.

The sample holds a few counts of this clone. This sequence joins TRBV9 and TRBJ2-7, with TRBD2 matching over 13 bases. Unmatched junction bases numbered 1, after V lost 2 bases and J lost 5 bases. The CDR3 has 14 amino acids. Looked up from germline, CDR1 is SGDLS and CDR2 is YYNGEE. The CDR3 reads CASSVGLAGNEQYF. CDR3 nucleotide sequence: TGTGCCAGCAGCGTGGGACTAGCGGGGAACGAGCAGTACTTC.

This chain uses TRBV6-8 with TRBJ2-5, with D perhaps matching TRBD1 (5 bases). With 6 bases removed from V and 1 base from J, the gap between germline ends came to 9 bases. Germline CDR1 and CDR2: MNHGY and SAAAGT. This CDR3 is 13 amino acids long. The CDR3 nucleotides are TGTGCCAGCAGAACAGGCAGCCAAGAGACCCAGTACTTC. Translating it yields CASRTGSQETQYF.

The chain links TRBV11-3 to TRBJ2-1; TRBD2 matches at 11 bases. The junction had 3 bases not matched to a gene; V was cut back by 2 bases and J by 3 bases. Germline lookup yields CDR1 SGHNT and CDR2 YENEEA. The CDR3 spans 16 residues. The CDR3 loop is CASSLRSGGDYNEQFF. The CDR3 region has the DNA TGTGCCAGCAGCTTACGTAGCGGGGGGGACTACAATGAGCAGTTCTTC.

There are a few counts of this clone. The rearrangement uses TRBV4-1 and TRBJ1-2; 8 bases agree with TRBD1. The CDR3 sequence is 16 residues long. The trim removed 0 bases at V and 0 bases at J, leaving 3 bases unmatched. The germline V gene has CDR1 MGHRA and CDR2 YSYEKL. CDR3 region: CASSQEQTGANYGYTF. CDR3 nucleotide sequence: TGCGCCAGCAGCCAAGAGCAGACAGGGGCTAACTATGGCTACACCTTC.

This clone was seen only a few times. This chain connects TRBV10-2 to TRBJ2-1, with TRBD2 as a possible D gene (5 bases). CDR1 is WSHSY and CDR2 is SAAADI in the germline V gene. The CDR3 loop spans 17 amino acids. V lost 8 bases to trimming and J lost 2 bases, with 22 bases between them. The CDR3 DNA reads as TGCGCCAGCGAAGACGTGACGGGGTCTCTGGCCTACAATGAGCAGTTCTTC. Translated, it gives CASEDVTGSLAYNEQFF.

Within the sample, this clone is large. The rearrangement joins TRBV11-3 to TRBJ2-7; possibly TRBD1 for D (5 bases). V lost 1 base to trimming and J lost 1 base, with 11 bases between them. The CDR3 is 15 residues long. Germline CDR1 is SGHNT and CDR2 is YENEEA. CDR3 DNA: TGTGCCAGCAGCTTAGGACCCCAGGGTTCCTACGAGCAGTACTTC. It is translated as CASSLGPQGSYEQYF.

This clone is labeled as medium-sized. This sequence joins TRBV11-3 and TRBJ1-2; 9 bases fit TRBD1. J lost 3 bases, V lost 3 bases, and 2 bases had no gene match. Germline assignment: CDR1 SGHNT and CDR2 YENEEA. There are 14 residues in the CDR3. This CDR3 is CASSFDRGDYGYTF. The CDR3, as DNA: TGTGCCAGCAGCTTTGACAGGGGGGACTATGGCTACACCTTC.

This chain joins TRBV5-1 and TRBJ1-3; TRBD1 is a possible D gene (5 bases). Between the trimmed V and J ends, which lost 3 bases and 2 bases, there was a span of 12 bases. Germline CDR1 reads SGHRS; CDR2 reads YFSETQ. The length of the CDR3 is 15 residues. CDR3 coding DNA: TGCGCCAGCAGCTACGGGACGGCCCCTGGAAACACCATATATTTT. Encoded protein: CASSYGTAPGNTIYF. Variable domain in full (rest from reference TRBV5-1 and TRBJ1-3): KAGVTQTPRYLIKTRGQQVTLSCSPISGHRSVSWYQQTPGQGLQFLFEYFSETQRNKGNFPGRFSGRQFSNSRSEMNVSTLELGDSALYLCASSYGTAPGNTIYFGEGSWLTVV.

This clone was seen more than once but under ten times. The rearrangement joins TRBV6-8 to TRBJ1-5; D is ambiguous. The CDR3 totals 15 residues. Trimming removed 6 bases from V and 4 bases from J, with 16 bases in between. Germline assignment: CDR1 MNHGY and CDR2 SAAAGT. The CDR3 spells CASSPVGGPNQPQHF. DNA of the CDR3: TGTGCCAGCAGCCCCGTAGGAGGCCCAAATCAGCCCCAGCATTTT.

The table lists this clone with a few counts. This chain links TRBV23-1 with TRBJ2-2, with D hard to call. TRBV23-1 is an ORF for which the function is uncertain. V was shortened by 6 bases and J by 4 bases, with 9 bases between the two germline ends. The CDR3 length is 13 residues. CDR3 amino acids: CASSVDGTGELFF. Written as DNA, the CDR3 is TGCGCCAGCAGCGTTGACGGCACCGGGGAGCTGTTTTTT.

This clone qualifies as medium-sized. The V and J genes are TRBV9 and TRBJ1-2, with 9 nucleotides matching TRBD1. V trimming: 5 bases; J trimming: 4 bases; junction bases outside the gene matches: 3. The V gene's germline CDR1 is SGDLS and CDR2 YYNGEE. This CDR3 region has 13 residues. CDR3 coding DNA: TGTGCCAGCAGAGGGACAGGGTCCTATGGCTACACCTTC. As protein: CASRGTGSYGYTF.

J is TRBJ2-7 and V is TRBV7-2; tentatively, D is TRBD2 (6 bases). From germline, CDR1 is SGHTA and CDR2 FQGNSA. This CDR3 has 13 residues. V was shortened by 2 bases and J by 4 bases, with 9 bases between the two germline ends. As DNA, the CDR3 is TGTGCCAGCAGCTTATGGGGGAGGTACGAGCAGTACTTC. This codes for CASSLWGRYEQYF. The full variable domain, in which reference TRBV7-2 and TRBJ2-7 provide the parts outside the CDR3, is GAGVSQSPSNKVTEKGKDVELRCDPISGHTALYWYRQSLGQGLEFLIYFQGNSAPDKSGLPSDRFSAERTGGSVSTLTIQRTQQEDSAVYLCASSLWGRYEQYFGPGTRLTVT.

The chain is built from TRBV6-8 and TRBJ2-3; D is possibly TRBD1 (6 bases). V was shortened by 2 bases and J by 0 bases, with 9 bases between the two germline ends. In germline, CDR1 is MNHGY, CDR2 SAAAGT. The length of the CDR3 is 15 residues. In DNA, the CDR3 is TGTGCCAGCAGTTACGGGGGCAAGAGCACAGATACGCAGTATTTT. Translation: CASSYGGKSTDTQYF.

This chain connects TRBV28 to TRBJ2-1; either TRBD1 or TRBD2 may fit D (5 bases each). In germline, CDR1 is MDHEN, CDR2 SYDVKM. The V gene lost 7 bases and the J gene lost 2 bases, with 12 bases spanning the gap. There are 14 residues in the CDR3. CDR3 residues: CASTLGVTYNEQFF. The DNA for the CDR3 is TGTGCCAGCACCTTGGGGGTGACCTACAATGAGCAGTTCTTC.

This clone was picked up a small number of times. V usage is TRBV28 and J usage is TRBJ1-5, with D unresolved. Germline CDR1 is MDHEN and CDR2 is SYDVKM. This CDR3 comprises 15 residues. Trimming removed 2 bases at V and 4 bases at J, with 12 bases between. DNA for the CDR3: TGTGCCAGCAGTTTAGGGGTGGAGTGGAATCAGCCCCAGCATTTT. Encoded protein: CASSLGVEWNQPQHF.

This clone was found a few times. The chain joins TRBV28 to TRBJ2-3; D not certain. The CDR3 covers 12 residues. The V gene's germline CDR1 is MDHEN and CDR2 SYDVKM. V lost 5 bases, J lost 4 bases, and 7 bases lay in between. The CDR3 nucleotides are TGTGCCAGCAGTCTTCTAGCAGATACGCAGTATTTT. As protein: CASSLLADTQYF.

By sample share, this clone is medium-sized. The chain has TRBV11-3 and TRBJ2-7; 11 bases are a match to TRBD1. The CDR3 extends over 14 amino acids. Germline trimming cut 5 bases from V and 3 bases from J; bases unmatched to any gene: 3. CDR1 and CDR2 from the germline V gene are SGHNT and YENEEA. The CDR3 DNA is TGTGCCAGCAGCCCGGGACAGGGGGACTACGAGCAGTACTTC. Translation gives CASSPGQGDYEQYF.

This clone counts as medium-sized. The chain recombines TRBV28 with TRBJ1-6; weak D call: TRBD1 (5 bases). V dropped 6 bases and J dropped 9 bases, with 9 bases sitting between them. The V gene's germline CDR1 is MDHEN and CDR2 SYDVKM. The CDR3 length is 12 residues. In DNA, the CDR3 is TGTGCCAGCAGGCAGGGAAGTTCACCCCTCCACTTT. Translation: CASRQGSSPLHF.

There are a few counts of this clone. The chain employs TRBV30 and TRBJ2-1, with 10 bases lining up with TRBD2. V lost 2 bases, J lost 6 bases, and 7 bases stayed unmatched. The CDR3 extends over 15 amino acids. Germline values: CDR1 GTSNPN, CDR2 SVGIG (reference sequence). The CDR3 spells CAWSKASGGPNEQFF. CDR3 bases: TGTGCCTGGAGTAAGGCTAGCGGGGGCCCCAATGAGCAGTTCTTC.

This clone is medium-sized. The rearrangement uses TRBV11-3 and TRBJ2-7, with 10 bases fitting TRBD1. J lost 4 bases, V lost 4 bases, and 10 bases had no gene match. Germline-derived CDR1 and CDR2 are SGHNT and YENEEA. The CDR3 is 16 amino acids. CDR3: CASSYTLGQGLYEQYF. The CDR3 bases are TGTGCCAGCAGCTACACTTTGGGACAGGGGTTGTACGAGCAGTACTTC.

This clone rates as medium-sized. This sequence joins TRBV6-8 and TRBJ1-3; D unresolved. Germline V gene lookup returns CDR1 MNHGY and CDR2 SAAAGT. The CDR3 runs to 15 residues. Trimming stripped 0 bases from V and 2 bases from J, with 8 bases between. The CDR3 DNA follows: TGTGCCAGCAGTTACTCCCCCCGTCCTGGAAACACCATATATTTT. This encodes CASSYSPRPGNTIYF.

This clone ranks as medium-sized (0.01 to 0.1%). The rearrangement uses TRBV9 and TRBJ1-3; D perhaps matches TRBD1 (6 bases). CDR1 is SGDLS, CDR2 YYNGEE, per germline. The CDR3 sequence is 15 residues long. Trimming took off 4 bases at V and 0 bases at J, with 11 bases between the two ends. Here the CDR3 reads CASSFTGLSGNTIYF. CDR3 DNA sequence: TGTGCCAGCAGCTTTACAGGGCTCTCTGGAAACACCATATATTTT.

This clone is labeled medium-sized. The genes are TRBV11-3 and TRBJ2-5, with 7 bases matching TRBD1. The ends lost 3 bases at V and 3 bases at J; junction bases unmatched: 4. This CDR3 is 14 amino acids long. Germline values: CDR1 SGHNT, CDR2 YENEEA. As DNA, the CDR3 is TGTGCCAGCAGCTTCGGGGACAGAAAAGAGACCCAGTACTTC. It translates to CASSFGDRKETQYF.

This clone is medium-sized in the sample. V is TRBV11-3 and J is TRBJ2-7; D is possibly TRBD1 (6 bases). The CDR3 loop spans 15 amino acids. The V and J ends lost 4 bases and 3 bases respectively, with 16 bases between them. From germline, CDR1 is SGHNT and CDR2 YENEEA. The CDR3 nucleotides are TGTGCCAGCAGCTCCGGGGCGCAGGGGAGCTACGAGCAGTACTTC. Translated, it gives CASSSGAQGSYEQYF.

The chain couples TRBV6-8 to TRBJ1-1; D not resolved. The V end was cut by 2 bases, the J end by 1 base, with 5 bases between. The CDR3 runs 13 residues. Germline CDR1 reads MNHGY; CDR2 reads SAAAGT. The CDR3 DNA is TGTGCCAGCAGTTACGGAGGGAACACTGAAGCTTTCTTT. Residues: CASSYGGNTEAFF.

This clone was seen a handful of times. V is TRBV6-8 and J is TRBJ1-4; TRBD1 matches 9 bases. The V gene end was trimmed by 0 bases and the J gene end by 7 bases; junction bases not matched to a gene: 6. Germline lookup yields CDR1 MNHGY and CDR2 SAAAGT. The CDR3 is 16 residues long. CDR3: CASSYSMGQGAEKLFF. As DNA, the CDR3 is TGTGCCAGCAGTTACTCGATGGGACAGGGAGCTGAAAAACTGTTTTTT.

By its share, this clone is medium-sized (0.01 to 0.1%). This chain connects TRBV9 to TRBJ1-1; tentative D call: TRBD1 (5 bases). The CDR3 length is 15 residues. Trimming took off 4 bases at V and 8 bases at J, with 21 bases between the two ends. Looked up from germline, CDR1 is SGDLS and CDR2 is YYNGEE. The CDR3 protein is CASSPSGWADREAFF. CDR3 nucleotide sequence: TGTGCCAGCAGCCCCTCGGGTTGGGCAGACAGAGAAGCTTTCTTT.

A few counts support this clone. The chain combines TRBV9 with TRBJ1-2; D may be TRBD1 (5 bases). There are 14 residues in the CDR3. Germline V gene lookup returns CDR1 SGDLS and CDR2 YYNGEE. Trimming shortened V by 4 bases and J by 4 bases, and 14 bases separated the two germline ends. The CDR3 region is CASSSAGAIYGYTF. Written as DNA, the CDR3 is TGTGCCAGCAGCTCCGCCGGGGCCATCTATGGCTACACCTTC.

In its sample, this clone ranks as medium-sized. The rearrangement joins TRBV23-1 to TRBJ1-2, with a tentative D call TRBD1 (5 bases). TRBV23-1 is an ORF, with its function uncertain. This CDR3 has 13 residues. The ends were cut back, 6 bases at V and 6 bases at J, with 14 bases in the middle. The CDR3 loop is CASSLSGEHGYTF. The CDR3 DNA is TGCGCCAGCAGCTTATCGGGGGAACATGGCTACACCTTC.

This clone is labeled medium-sized. This chain links TRBV11-3 with TRBJ2-5, with TRBD1 identical over 7 bases. V trimming: 3 bases; J trimming: 4 bases; junction bases outside the gene matches: 20. This CDR3 spans 19 amino acids. The germline gives CDR1 SGHNT, CDR2 YENEEA. The chain's CDR3 is CASSFRTRKVGRDRETQYF. The CDR3 coding sequence is TGTGCCAGCAGCTTTAGGACCAGGAAAGTCGGTAGGGACAGAGAGACCCAGTACTTC.